This T cell receptor (beta chain) was obtained from a study of T cell changes during pregnancy in multiple sclerosis. Germline CDR1 and CDR2: SGHRS and YFSETQ. Losses at the gene ends were 6 bases for V and 3 bases for J; bases not matched to a gene: 7. The CDR3 loop spans 14 amino acids. Clones were read by immunoSEQ multiplex PCR, and TCRdb kept only the in-frame ones, dropping some. The top ten hold about 2% of the sample, which has about 51,000 clones, 93% seen once. The clonotype was recovered from a female donor with multiple sclerosis, enrolled in a pregnancy study. Here the sequenced sample was peripheral blood, taken in the second trimester of pregnancy. This chain joins TRBV5-1 and TRBJ2-3, with TRBD2 identical over 7 bases. The CDR3 nucleotides are TGCGCCAGCAATTGGGGGGGAGTTACAGATACGCAGTATTTT. Translating it yields CASNWGGVTDTQYF.